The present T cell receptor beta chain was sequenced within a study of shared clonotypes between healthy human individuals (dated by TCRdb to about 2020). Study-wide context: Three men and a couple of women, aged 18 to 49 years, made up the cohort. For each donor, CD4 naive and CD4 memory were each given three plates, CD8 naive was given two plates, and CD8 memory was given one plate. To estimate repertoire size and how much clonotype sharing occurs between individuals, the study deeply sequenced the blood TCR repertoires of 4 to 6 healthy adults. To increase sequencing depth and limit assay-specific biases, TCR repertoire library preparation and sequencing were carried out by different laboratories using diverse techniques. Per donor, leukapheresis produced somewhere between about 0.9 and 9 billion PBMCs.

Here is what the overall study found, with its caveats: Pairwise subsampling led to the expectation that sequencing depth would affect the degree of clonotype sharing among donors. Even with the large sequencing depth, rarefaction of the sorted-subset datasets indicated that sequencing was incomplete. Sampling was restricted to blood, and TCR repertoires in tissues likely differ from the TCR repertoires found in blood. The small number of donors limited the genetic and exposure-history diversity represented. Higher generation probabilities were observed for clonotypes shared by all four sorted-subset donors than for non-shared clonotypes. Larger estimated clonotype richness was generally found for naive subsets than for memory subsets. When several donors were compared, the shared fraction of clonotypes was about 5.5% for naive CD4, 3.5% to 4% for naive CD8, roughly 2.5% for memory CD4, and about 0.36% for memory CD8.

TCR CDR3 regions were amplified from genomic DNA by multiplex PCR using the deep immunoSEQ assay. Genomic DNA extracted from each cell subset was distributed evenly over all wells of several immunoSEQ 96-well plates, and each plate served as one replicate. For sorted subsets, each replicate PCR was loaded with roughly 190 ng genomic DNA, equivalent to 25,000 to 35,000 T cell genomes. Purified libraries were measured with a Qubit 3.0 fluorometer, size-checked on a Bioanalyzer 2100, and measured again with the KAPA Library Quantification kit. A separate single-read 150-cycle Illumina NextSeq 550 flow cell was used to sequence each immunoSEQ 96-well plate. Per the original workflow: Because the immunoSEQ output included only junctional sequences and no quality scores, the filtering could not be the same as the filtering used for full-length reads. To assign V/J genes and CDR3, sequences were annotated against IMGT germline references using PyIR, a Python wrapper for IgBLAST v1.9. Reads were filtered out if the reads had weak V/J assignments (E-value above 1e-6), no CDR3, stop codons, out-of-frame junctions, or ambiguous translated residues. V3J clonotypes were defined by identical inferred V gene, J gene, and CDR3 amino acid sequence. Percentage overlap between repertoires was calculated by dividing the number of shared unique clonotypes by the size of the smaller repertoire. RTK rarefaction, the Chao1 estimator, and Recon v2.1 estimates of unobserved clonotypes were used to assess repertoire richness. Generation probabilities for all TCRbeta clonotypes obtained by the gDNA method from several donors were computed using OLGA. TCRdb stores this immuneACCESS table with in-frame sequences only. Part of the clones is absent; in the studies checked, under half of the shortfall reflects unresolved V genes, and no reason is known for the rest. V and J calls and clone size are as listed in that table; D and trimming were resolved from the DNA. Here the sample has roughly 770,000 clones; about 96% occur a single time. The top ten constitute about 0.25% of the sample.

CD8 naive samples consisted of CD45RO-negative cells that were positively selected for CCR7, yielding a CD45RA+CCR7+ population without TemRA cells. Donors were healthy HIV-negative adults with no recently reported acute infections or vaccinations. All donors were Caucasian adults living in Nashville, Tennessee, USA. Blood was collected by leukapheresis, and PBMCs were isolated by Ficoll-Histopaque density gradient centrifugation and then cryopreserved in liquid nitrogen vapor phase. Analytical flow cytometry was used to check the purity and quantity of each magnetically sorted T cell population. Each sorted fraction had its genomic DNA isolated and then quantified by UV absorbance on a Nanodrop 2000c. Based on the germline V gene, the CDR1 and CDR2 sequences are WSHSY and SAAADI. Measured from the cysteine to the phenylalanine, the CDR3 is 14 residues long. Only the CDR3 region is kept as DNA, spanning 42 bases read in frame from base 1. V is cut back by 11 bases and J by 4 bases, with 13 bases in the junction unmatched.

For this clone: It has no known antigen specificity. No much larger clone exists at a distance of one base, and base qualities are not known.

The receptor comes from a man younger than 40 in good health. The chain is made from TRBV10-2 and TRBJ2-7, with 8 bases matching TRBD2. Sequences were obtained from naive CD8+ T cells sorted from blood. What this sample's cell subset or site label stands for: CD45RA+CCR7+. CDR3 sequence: CAVYQRELGYEQYF. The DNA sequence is TGCGCCGTTTACCAGCGGGAGCTCGGGTACGAGCAGTACTTC.